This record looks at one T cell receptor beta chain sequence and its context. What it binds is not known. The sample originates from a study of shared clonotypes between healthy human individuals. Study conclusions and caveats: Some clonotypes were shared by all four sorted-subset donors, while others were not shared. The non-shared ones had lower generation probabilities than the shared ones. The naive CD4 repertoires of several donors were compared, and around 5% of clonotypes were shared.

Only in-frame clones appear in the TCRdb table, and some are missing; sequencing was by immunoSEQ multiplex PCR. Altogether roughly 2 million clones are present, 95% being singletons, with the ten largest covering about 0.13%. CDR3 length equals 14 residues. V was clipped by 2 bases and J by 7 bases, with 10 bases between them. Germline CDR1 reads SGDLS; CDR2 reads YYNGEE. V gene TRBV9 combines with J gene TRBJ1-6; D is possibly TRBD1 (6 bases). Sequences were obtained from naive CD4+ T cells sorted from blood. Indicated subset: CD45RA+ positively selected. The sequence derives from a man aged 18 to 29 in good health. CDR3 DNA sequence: TGTGCCAGCAGCGTGACGGACAGCAATTCACCCCTCCACTTT. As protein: CASSVTDSNSPLHF.